The clone carrying this T cell receptor beta chain was seen more than once but under ten times. Its antigen remains unknown. Trimming cost V 4 bases and J 4 bases, with 13 bases left between them. Germline assignment: CDR1 LGHNA and CDR2 YNFKEQ. The CDR3 is made up of 14 amino acids. The data derive from a study of blood T cells in healthy people across ages. For the study at large: Researchers report that template switching captured about one barcoded beta molecule per two T cells. General observations from the study: Expanded clonotype shifts may have been confounded, as the donors had an unknown CMV status.

It was about 10 milliliters of peripheral blood that were drawn from each donor. A sample-barcoded 5' primer and a J-beta primer mix were used in a second PCR of about 7 to 11 cycles. TCRdb used MiXCR to reprocess the 5' RACE reads, holding one entry per CDR3 protein. The sample records roughly 800,000 distinct CDR3 sequences, approximately 35% being singletons. Material for sequencing was blood. The chain is built from TRBV4-2 and TRBJ1-1; tentatively, D is TRBD1 (5 bases). The clonotype originates from a young man in good health. The DNA of the CDR3 is TGTGCCAGCAGCCCACAGGTCCCGGTCACTGAAGCTTTCTTT. Translation gives CASSPQVPVTEAFF.